Presented here are 11 T cell receptor beta chains from one specimen sequenced in a study of long-term antiretroviral therapy in people with HIV. The authors ran the immunoSEQ assay, v3.0, at survey level. TCRdb keeps only in-frame clones here, not all; method: immunoSEQ multiplex PCR. In the table there are tens of thousands of clones, approximately 88% of which are singletons. The sample consisted of unsorted PBMCs, taken about 5.7 years after starting antiretroviral therapy. The receptor source for this set is a man younger than 45 with HIV.

This clone was observed a single time. The J gene is TRBJ2-1, the V gene TRBV4-1; D may be TRBD2 (6 bases). This CDR3 comprises 14 residues. CDR1 is MGHRA and CDR2 is YSYEKL in the germline V gene. The germline V and J ends were trimmed by 6 bases and 5 bases, with 14 bases remaining between them. The CDR3 DNA reads as TGCGCCAGCAGAGGGAGGACTACAAACAATGAGCAGTTCTTC. Amino acid sequence: CASRGRTTNNEQFF.

The chain is built from TRBV6-5 and TRBJ2-7, with 11 bases lining up with TRBD2. Germline trimming cut 8 bases from V and 2 bases from J; bases unmatched to any gene: 5. The CDR3 length is 14 residues. From germline, CDR1 is MNHEY and CDR2 SVGAGI. CDR3 DNA sequence: TGTGCCAGCCGCCCGACTAGCGGGACCTACGAGCAGTACTTC. It specifies CASRPTSGTYEQYF.

This chain connects TRBV4-1 to TRBJ2-1; the match to TRBD2 covers 9 bases. The CDR3 spans 17 residues. Germline V gene sequence: CDR1 MGHRA, CDR2 YSYEKL. The ends lost 1 base at V and 9 bases at J; junction bases unmatched: 13. CDR3 region: CASSQGQTSGHNPEQFF. In nucleotides, the CDR3 is TGCGCCAGCAGCCAAGGGCAGACTAGCGGCCACAACCCTGAGCAGTTCTTC.

V gene TRBV19 combines with J gene TRBJ2-7; 7 bases agree with TRBD1. V trimming: 3 bases; J trimming: 5 bases; junction bases outside the gene matches: 13. Germline V CDR1 and CDR2: LNHDA, SQIVND (reference sequence). The CDR3 has 16 residues. The DNA for the CDR3 is TGTGCCAGTAGTATTTCCCGAGGGGGCAGTGTCCACGAGCAGTACTTC. Protein: CASSISRGGSVHEQYF.

The chain employs TRBV19 and TRBJ1-1, with D unresolved. Germline V CDR1 and CDR2: LNHDA, SQIVND (reference sequence). V was cut by 7 bases and J by 5 bases, with 17 bases left in between. The CDR3 is made up of 14 amino acids. The CDR3 spells CASNLRDLGTEAFF. CDR3 bases: TGTGCCAGTAATTTGAGGGATCTGGGTACTGAAGCTTTCTTT.

This clone is a singleton in its sample. The genes are TRBV18 and TRBJ2-1, with D perhaps matching TRBD1 (6 bases). This CDR3 is 16 amino acids long. Germline V CDR1 and CDR2: KGHSH, LQKENI. With 5 bases removed from V and 2 bases from J, the gap between germline ends came to 16 bases. CDR3 sequence: CASSSSTGIAYNEQFF. The CDR3, as DNA: TGTGCCAGCTCATCGTCTACAGGGATTGCCTACAATGAGCAGTTCTTC.

The rearrangement uses TRBV10-3 and TRBJ1-1, with TRBD1 matching over 11 bases. With 10 bases clipped from V and 3 bases from J, the junction kept 7 bases outside the gene matches. Germline V gives CDR1 ENHRY, CDR2 SYGVKD. The CDR3 is 14 amino acids. The CDR3: CATGQGARDTEAFF. CDR3 DNA sequence: TGTGCCACAGGACAGGGGGCGCGGGACACTGAAGCTTTCTTT.

This sequence joins TRBV19 and TRBJ1-5; a weak D match, TRBD1 (5 bases). From germline, CDR1 is LNHDA and CDR2 SQIVND (reference sequence). The V end lost 6 bases, the J end lost 4 bases, and 13 bases lay between the germline ends. The CDR3 runs to 14 residues. The CDR3 nucleotides are TGTGCCAGTAGCCAGTACTCAGGGAATCAGCCCCAGCATTTT. Protein: CASSQYSGNQPQHF.

There are a few counts of this clone. V is TRBV14 and J is TRBJ1-2; D may be TRBD1 (5 bases). Trimming took off 4 bases at V and 4 bases at J, with 13 bases between the two ends. Germline V gives CDR1 SGHDN, CDR2 FVKESK. This CDR3 contains 14 residues. The CDR3 is CASSPFRGGYGYTF. Here the CDR3 DNA reads TGTGCCAGCAGCCCCTTTCGGGGGGGCTATGGCTACACCTTC.

In this sample, this clone turned up once. For the CDR3, the DNA is TGCGCCAGCAGCCAAGAGGGGGGGCTGGTCAATGAGCAGTTCTTC. Its protein product is CASSQEGGLVNEQFF. The J gene is TRBJ2-1, the V gene TRBV4-3, with D perhaps TRBD2 (7 bases). V lost 0 bases and J 6 bases, leaving 12 bases between the germline ends. The CDR3 loop spans 15 amino acids. The germline V gene encodes CDR1 LGHNA and CDR2 YSLEER.

In its sample, this clone was seen once. The rearrangement joins TRBV19 to TRBJ1-6, with unresolved D. This CDR3 has 12 amino acids. Germline CDR1 and CDR2: LNHDA and SQIVND (reference sequence). Trimming cost V 4 bases and J 12 bases, with 10 bases left between them. CDR3 coding DNA: TGTGCCAGTAGTACCCGCGTGGGACCCCTCCACTTT. It translates to CASSTRVGPLHF.